This TCR beta chain was identified in a study of T-cell memory formation after mild COVID-19. In the study overall: Clusters were largely donor specific.

The sample holds a few counts of this clonotype. Its antigen is as yet unknown. 5'RACE with constant-segment primers built TCRalpha and TCRbeta cDNA libraries with UMIs. TCRdb reanalysed the 5' RACE reads using MiXCR and keeps one entry per CDR3 protein. The sample shows about 470,000 distinct CDR3 sequences, roughly 23% of them seen only once. Findings and caveats of the study: Pre-infection memory carried some responding clones, suggesting that cross-reactive memory joined.

The CDR3 covers 14 residues. Germline CDR1 MNHNY, CDR2 SVGAGI (reference sequence). Trimming pared 2 bases from V and 7 bases from J, leaving 15 bases between. Sequencing was carried out using PBMCs or a T cell subset sorted from them (not recorded which). This sequence was found in an adult woman who had mild COVID-19 (a few samples of this study predate the infection). Cell type and time point are not known. The gene calls are TRBV6-6 and TRBJ2-7; tentative D call: TRBD2 (5 bases). This CDR3 reads CASSYPGLSSEQYF. The DNA of the CDR3 is TGTGCCAGCAGTTACCCCGGACTTTCCTCTGAGCAGTACTTC.